This T cell receptor (beta chain) comes out of a study of T cells in Graves' hyperthyroidism and ophthalmopathy (dated by TCRdb to between 2018 and 2021). About the investigation overall: Peripheral blood samples were taken at the time of initial diagnosis, prior to any treatment. To identify distinguishing TCR V-J signatures, a discovery cohort of roughly 100 patients was used, comprising 40 to 45 with Graves' ophthalmopathy and 57 with stable Graves' hyperthyroidism. An independent validation cohort of fewer than 20 hyperthyroidism patients and about 16 patients who later progressed to ophthalmopathy tested prospective prediction of ophthalmopathy. For training and testing, the roughly 100 patients in the discovery cohort were randomly divided in a 7:3 ratio. In addition, the study compared T-cell repertoires in thyroid tissue and in blood from over 5 Graves' hyperthyroidism patients. Once sampling was done, hyperthyroidism patients were given methimazole at a starting dose of 30 mg daily, whereas ophthalmopathy patients were given high-dose intravenous methylprednisolone. TCR Vbeta CDR3 sequencing of some 140 peripheral blood samples (roughly 43 ophthalmopathy, around 80 hyperthyroidism and some 17 progressor patients) is reported in the paper. The investigation overall reported the following: In validation, the model predicted progression to ophthalmopathy a median of around 6.5 months before onset, with 65% to 71% sensitivity and roughly 72% specificity. Sample size was not statistically predetermined, and blinding of investigators to group allocation was not performed. Ophthalmopathy was separated from stable hyperthyroidism by a 13 V-J signature model, with approximately 86% sensitivity and about 81% specificity obtained in cross-validation and 80%/75% obtained in testing. Blood samples also contained most of the expanded thyroid clonotypes (frequency above 0.001), which suggests that blood repertoires may reflect thyroid immune responses.

For CDR1 and CDR2, the germline V gene lists SGHVT and SQSDAQ. The germline ends are 7 bases apart after V is trimmed by 1 base and J by 4 bases. Taken from cysteine to phenylalanine, the CDR3 has 13 residues. The sequence is cut down to CDR3 DNA, 39 bases in frame from base 1. The TCR beta CDR3 regions were amplified from RNA transcripts. The first round of RT-PCR for the TCR CDR3 was performed with the HTBI primer set and the Qiagen OneStep RT-PCR kit. A second multiplex PCR round built the libraries, followed by size selection and purification. The libraries were sequenced on an Illumina HiSeq2000 using paired-end 100 bp reads. The authors' pipeline ran thus. SOAPnuke was used to process the raw data, removing reads that contained adapters or uncalled bases, had a mean Phred below 15, or lacked an exact match to the constant primer or identifier. High-quality paired reads were merged using COPE v1.2.5, and each unique nucleotide sequence was defined as a clonotype. MiTCR v1.1 was used to align clonotypes to the IMGT TRBV, TRBD and TRBJ reference segments. Only V-J combinations with frequency above 0.0001, covering 98% to 99.2% of repertoires, were analysed. A TCS score was defined as the ratio between F50 (clonal expansion) and ExV (chaos), using BLOSUM62-based TCRdist between CDR3 peptides within each V-J. Welch's t-statistics and random forest reduced fewer than 600 V-J features to fewer than 15, which were used in a naive Bayes classifier (R e1071). TCRdb reran the public reads through fastp at Q25 and MiXCR, keeping productive beta chains. Each record represents a unique CDR3 protein, reported with the most common genes and DNA among its rows. The V and J calls follow TCRdb's processing rather than the paper's. The table for this sample lists about 770,000 distinct CDR3 sequences; around a sixth of them were counted only once. The top ten constitute 16% of the sample.

A note on this clonotype: Its antigen is still unknown. Qualities for individual bases were not recorded, and no much larger clone is one base off.

Hyperthyroidism patients were newly diagnosed, had a disease duration of under 2 months, and were aged 18 to 65 years. The study excluded patients with uncontrolled infections, other autoimmune diseases, pregnancy or lactation. Diagnoses were established on the basis of clinical symptoms, serum thyroxine and TRAb, thyroid ultrasound, and orbital computed tomography. For progressor patients, blood was drawn at the first diagnosis of hyperthyroidism, before any ophthalmopathy symptoms had appeared. PBMCs were isolated from 10 ml of fresh peripheral blood by Ficoll-Paque density gradient centrifugation. Patients classed as progressors first received a Graves' hyperthyroidism diagnosis and then went on to develop ophthalmopathy during follow-up. Trizol reagent was used to extract total RNA, and RNA quality was then checked on an Agilent 2100 Bioanalyzer.

The rearranged segments are TRBV7-4 and TRBJ2-5; the D gene is not confidently resolved. Sequencing was done on a sample of blood. The TCR originated in a woman between 45 and 65 years old with Graves' hyperthyroidism that later progressed to Graves' ophthalmopathy. The base sequence is TGTGCCAGCAGCTTAGAGAAGGGAGAGACCCAGTACTTC. Its amino acids are CASSLEKGETQYF.